Only one count was recorded for the clone carrying this T cell receptor beta chain. An end of the junction does not agree with germline; a read error may underlie this. These data belong to a study of tumor and adjacent non-tumor tissue in lung cancer. CDR1 is SGHAT and CDR2 is FQDESV in the germline V gene (reference sequence). CDR3 length: 16 amino acids. RNA was extracted from bulk tissue without any cell sorting. TCRbeta libraries were built with three rounds of nested PCR, modified from ARM-PCR. A single record per CDR3 protein comes from TCRdb applying MiXCR to the multiplex PCR reads. The data show some 100,000 distinct CDR3 sequences, more than 60% seen once.

The chain links TRBV11-1 to TRBJ1-1, with D tentatively TRBD1 (5 bases). The receptor's source is a woman aged 60 to 75 with non-small cell lung cancer. Source material: lung tumor tissue. The CDR3: CASSGRDRPMNTETFF. The CDR3 bases are TGTGCCAGTAGCGGAAGGGACCGCCCAATGAACACTGAAACTTTCTTT.